This TCR beta chain was profiled in a study of a mutant IDH1 vaccine in newly diagnosed glioma. Study observations and caveats: Patients showed vaccine-induced immune responses at a rate of roughly 93%.

Measured with immunoSEQ multiplex PCR; TCRdb has only the in-frame clones, and not every one. The data contain 50,000 to 65,000 clones, 65% to 85% of them seen just once; the ten biggest clones take up about 9%. Time point denoted: week 11, during vaccination. Doses of 300 ug of mutant IDH1 20-mer peptide were given with topical imiquimod. New WHO grade 3 or 4 IDH1-mutant, ATRX-lost astrocytomas were present in all donors. On this clone itself: No antigen is known for it.

This CDR3 comprises 16 residues. Germline V gene lookup returns CDR1 SGHAT and CDR2 FQNNGV. Unmatched junction bases numbered 8, after V lost 4 bases and J lost 1 base. The source was PBMCs, collected from a glioma patient whose treatment included an IDH1 peptide vaccine. The origin of this receptor is a woman between 50 and 59 years old with glioma. J is TRBJ1-1 and V is TRBV11-2, with 8 bases identical to TRBD1. The CDR3 reads CASSYLKGQGNTEAFF. The CDR3, as DNA: TGTGCCAGCAGCTACCTCAAAGGACAGGGGAACACTGAAGCTTTCTTT.